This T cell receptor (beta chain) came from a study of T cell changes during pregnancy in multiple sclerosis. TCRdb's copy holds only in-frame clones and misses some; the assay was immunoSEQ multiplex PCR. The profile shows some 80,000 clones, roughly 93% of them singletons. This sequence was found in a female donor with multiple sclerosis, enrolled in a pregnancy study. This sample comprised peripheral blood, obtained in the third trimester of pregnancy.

The CDR3 DNA is TGTGCCAGCAAAGTGGGCAGGGGGATGAACACTGAAGCTTTCTTT. Amino acids: CASKVGRGMNTEAFF. The chain couples TRBV2 to TRBJ1-1, with 7 bases identical to TRBD1. The CDR3 has 15 residues. Germline values: CDR1 SNHLY, CDR2 FYNNEI. V lost 7 bases to trimming and J lost 0 bases; unmatched junction nucleotides: 8. Drawing the rest from reference TRBV2 and TRBJ1-1, the complete variable domain is EPEVTQTPSHQVTQMGQEVILRCVPISNHLYFYWYRQILGQKVEFLVSFYNNEISEKSEIFDDQFSVERPDGSNFTLKIRSTKLEDSAMYFCASKVGRGMNTEAFFGQGTRLTVV.